This record covers a single T cell receptor beta chain. Its antigen is as yet unknown. These data come from a study of post-analysis software for immune sequencing data. Overall study results and limits: Controls had lower frequencies than patients of a handful of TRBV segments, which included TRBV5-6, TRBV5-1 and TRBV20-1. In multiple sclerosis, normalized Chao1 diversity was significantly below that of controls.

Tagging with unique molecular identifiers was a feature of the TCR beta cDNA libraries. MiXCR was run by TCRdb on the PCR reads, yielding one entry per CDR3 protein. The table lists 650,000 to 850,000 distinct CDR3 sequences, around 46% of them singletons. V was trimmed by 6 bases and J by 0 bases, leaving 11 bases between them. This CDR3 contains 14 residues. The origin of this receptor is a girl between 10 and 17 years old with multiple sclerosis. This chain links TRBV12-3 or TRBV12-4 with TRBJ1-1; a possible D gene is TRBD1 (5 bases). The specimen was blood. The CDR3 bases are TGTGCCAGCAGCCCAGGGAATGTGAACACTGAAGCTTTCTTT. As protein: CASSPGNVNTEAFF.